This T cell receptor (beta chain) was captured in a study of CD8+CD57+ T cells in acquired aplastic anemia. The wider study: Mean yield of DNA from sorted CD4+ and CD8+ cells was 2.5 to 4 ug. Among healthy donors, CD4+ cells averaged around 11 million reads.

The CDR3 runs 13 residues. V lost 1 base, J lost 5 bases, and 11 bases lay in between. Germline V gene sequence: CDR1 SQVTM, CDR2 ANQGSEA. This clonotype was seen many times. Genomic DNA served as template for TCR beta VDJ and CDR3 profiling. MiXCR was run by TCRdb on the reads, yielding one entry per CDR3 protein. The table lists 150,000 to 200,000 distinct CDR3 sequences, just over 45% of them singletons, with around 2.9% in the top ten. The chain joins TRBV29-1 to TRBJ2-5, with a tentative D call TRBD1 (5 bases). The source of this sequence is a human donor in good health. The sample taken for sequencing was sorted CD4+, CD8+, or CD8+CD57+ T cells (not recorded which) from PBMCs. As DNA, the CDR3 is TGCAGCGTTGAAGGCAGGGTCAGGGAGACCCAGTACTTC. Its protein is CSVEGRVRETQYF.